What follows is one T cell receptor (beta chain) and its context. Its target is unknown. Its ends do not fully match the called genes, so a read error is possible. The sample comes from a study of cytomegalovirus exposure and HLA in healthy donors. Study details: A later analysis reported the 130 or so validation repertoires used the same platform as the 666 first-cohort repertoires. Study observations and caveats: The finding came from a later analysis; first-cohort TCR clusters tended to co-occur in the roughly 120 validation repertoires. Specific recognition of CMV antigens was confirmed in vitro for a few chains (all CMV-associated).

Repertoires were generated with immunoSEQ multiplex PCR, while TCRdb's copy carries only in-frame clones and drops some. The sample has about 180,000 clones, around 87% seen once. The approximately 120-subject validation cohort, separate from the roughly 700-subject first cohort, included the donors. This CDR3 contains 14 residues. The germline V gene encodes CDR1 SGHTA and CDR2 FQGNSA. The sequencing input was PBMCs. The receptor's source is a young woman in good health and CMV-seronegative. The chain links TRBV7-2 to TRBJ2-1, with D perhaps TRBD2 (7 bases). CDR3 nucleotides: TGTGCCAGCAGCTCGTACGAGGGGGGGGCCGACTTTGTCTTC. Translated: CASSSYEGGADFVF.